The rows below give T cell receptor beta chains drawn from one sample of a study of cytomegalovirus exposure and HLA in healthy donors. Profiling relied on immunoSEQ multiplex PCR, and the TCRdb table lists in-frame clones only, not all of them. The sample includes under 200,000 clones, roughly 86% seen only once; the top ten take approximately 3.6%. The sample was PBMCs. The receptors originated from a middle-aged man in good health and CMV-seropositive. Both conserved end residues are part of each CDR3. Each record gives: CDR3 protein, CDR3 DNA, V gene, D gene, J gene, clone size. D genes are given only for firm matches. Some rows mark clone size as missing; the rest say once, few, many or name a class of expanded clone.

CASSQGRARGPSNTEAFF TGCGCCAGCAGCCAAGGACGGGCCAGGGGCCCTTCTAACACTGAAGCTTTCTTT TRBV4-1 - TRBJ1-1 few
CASSVGLAGDHTGELFF TGTGCCAGCAGCGTTGGACTAGCGGGAGACCACACCGGGGAGCTGTTTTTT TRBV7-3 TRBD2 TRBJ2-2 -
CASSLAGGSGNEQFF TGTGCCAGCAGCTTAGCGGGGGGTTCGGGCAATGAGCAGTTCTTC TRBV7-8 - TRBJ2-1 -
CASSQRGDREKQYF TGTGCCAGCAGCCAGAGGGGGGACAGGGAAAAGCAGTACTTC TRBV9 TRBD1 TRBJ2-7 -
CASTLGQGVNEQFF TGTGCCAGCACCCTGGGACAGGGGGTCAATGAGCAGTTCTTC TRBV6-6 TRBD1 TRBJ2-1 -
CASSLGAGETQYF TGTGCCAGCAGCTTGGGAGCGGGCGAGACCCAGTACTTC TRBV7-3 - TRBJ2-5 -
CASSPNSPTEAFF TGCGCCAGCAGCCCCAACTCCCCCACTGAAGCTTTCTTT TRBV5-1 - TRBJ1-1 -
CASSQDQSTYEQYF TGCGCCAGCAGCCAAGATCAGTCAACCTACGAGCAGTACTTC TRBV4-1 - TRBJ2-7 -
CASSPHGLGNQPQHF TGTGCCAGCAGCCCCCACGGTCTCGGCAATCAGCCCCAGCATTTT TRBV6-5 - TRBJ1-5 -
CASSFRASGANVLTF TGTGCCAGCAGCTTCAGGGCCTCTGGGGCCAACGTCCTGACTTTC TRBV5-4 - TRBJ2-6 few
CASSPPAGGYEQYF TGTGCCAGCTCACCACCGGCAGGGGGCTACGAGCAGTACTTC TRBV18 TRBD1 TRBJ2-7 -
CASTGMASAYGYTF TGTGCCAGCACAGGGATGGCCTCGGCCTATGGCTACACCTTC TRBV6-5 - TRBJ1-2 -
CASSTGQGSGELFF TGTGCCAGTAGTACGGGACAGGGAAGCGGGGAGCTGTTTTTT TRBV19 TRBD1 TRBJ2-2 few
CASSATGLLSYEQYF TGTGCCAGCAGTGCGACAGGGCTGCTCTCCTACGAGCAGTACTTC TRBV6-6 TRBD1 TRBJ2-7 -
CASSPWAGLGAHWGYF TGTGCCAGCAGTCCATGGGCGGGACTGGGTGCCCACTGGGGGTACTTC TRBV28 - TRBJ2-4 once
CASNIGREPYEQYF TGTGCCAGCAATATTGGACGGGAACCCTACGAGCAGTACTTC TRBV6-5 - TRBJ2-7 few
CASSLSTDTQYF TGTGCCAGCAGCCTAAGCACAGATACGCAGTATTTT TRBV5-8 - TRBJ2-3 few
CASSSGPGGTEAFF TGCGCCAGCAGCTCGGGCCCGGGAGGCACTGAAGCTTTCTTT TRBV5-1 - TRBJ1-1 once
CATSRSGTVFTGELFF TGTGCCACCAGCAGATCCGGGACAGTATTTACCGGGGAGCTGTTTTTT TRBV15 TRBD1 TRBJ2-2 -
CASSGIQGADTEAFF TGCGCCAGCAGCGGGATTCAGGGGGCGGACACTGAAGCTTTCTTT TRBV5-1 TRBD1 TRBJ1-1 -
CASSIGTGPSTNYGYTF TGTGCCAGCAGTATCGGGACAGGGCCGTCTACTAACTATGGCTACACCTTC TRBV27 TRBD1 TRBJ1-2 once
CASSWDRLNTEAFF TGTGCCAGCAGTTGGGACAGATTGAACACTGAAGCTTTCTTT TRBV6-1 TRBD1 TRBJ1-1 -
CASSDTGTTNEKLFF TGTGCCAGCAGTGACACAGGGACGACTAATGAAAAACTGTTTTTT TRBV2 - TRBJ1-4 -
CASSLQLGGGNEQFF TGTGCCAGCAGCTTACAACTAGGGGGTGGCAATGAGCAGTTCTTC TRBV13 - TRBJ2-1 -
CASSAWTGAARVAFF TGTGCCAGCAGCGCGTGGACAGGGGCCGCGCGAGTGGCTTTCTTT TRBV5-6 TRBD1 TRBJ1-1 -
CASSQGRASGANVLTF TGCGCCAGCAGCCAAGGGAGGGCCTCTGGGGCCAACGTCCTGACTTTC TRBV4-1 - TRBJ2-6 -
CASSTTTGYEQYF TGTGCCAGCAGCACAACGACGGGCTACGAGCAGTACTTC TRBV2 - TRBJ2-7 -
CASSQDLARGNEQFF TGCGCCAGCAGCCAAGATCTGGCCCGGGGGAATGAGCAGTTCTTC TRBV4-1 - TRBJ2-1 -
CASSPGVGERVAKNIQYF TGTGCCAGCAGCCCCGGAGTGGGTGAGCGAGTAGCCAAAAACATTCAGTACTTC TRBV7-9 - TRBJ2-4 -
CASSLNGPQGDEQYF TGTGCCAGCAGCTTAAATGGCCCACAGGGTGACGAGCAGTACTTC TRBV11-2 - TRBJ2-7 -
CSVTGGGETQYF TGCAGCGTGACAGGGGGCGGAGAGACCCAGTACTTC TRBV29-1 TRBD1 TRBJ2-5 -
CANTQGTVGTEAFF TGTGCTAATACACAGGGAACGGTGGGGACTGAAGCTTTCTTT TRBV12-5 - TRBJ1-1 once
CASSRQGPLATEQGYNEQFF TGTGCCAGCAGCCGACAGGGCCCTCTAGCGACGGAACAGGGTTACAATGAGCAGTTCTTC TRBV28 - TRBJ2-1 -
CASSMTGLGLYEQYF TGTGCCAGTAGCATGACAGGTCTGGGCCTCTACGAGCAGTACTTC TRBV19 - TRBJ2-7 -
CASSPGTDSNQPQHF TGTGCCAGCAGCCCTGGGACAGATAGCAATCAGCCCCAGCATTTT TRBV7-2 TRBD1 TRBJ1-5 -
CASSLGGEGSPLHF TGCGCCAGCAGCTTGGGGGGGGAAGGTTCACCCCTCCACTTT TRBV5-1 - TRBJ1-6 -
CSVEEEGSGEGYEQYF TGCAGCGTTGAAGAAGAGGGTAGCGGGGAAGGCTACGAGCAGTACTTC TRBV29-1 TRBD2 TRBJ2-7 -
CASSVAGGDTQYF TGTGCCAGCAGCGTAGCTGGAGGAGATACGCAGTATTTT TRBV9 - TRBJ2-3 -
CASSRDRGGDGTYGYTF TGTGCCAGCAGCCGAGACAGGGGTGGCGACGGGACCTATGGCTACACCTTC TRBV5-4 TRBD1 TRBJ1-2 once
CASSKASGYREQYF TGTGCCAGTAGTAAGGCTAGCGGATACCGCGAGCAGTACTTC TRBV19 TRBD2 TRBJ2-7 -
CASSLRLATYQETQYF TGTGCCAGCAGCTTAAGGCTAGCTACGTACCAAGAGACCCAGTACTTC TRBV7-6 - TRBJ2-5 -
CAWSKTGTQDYNEQFF TGTGCCTGGAGTAAAACCGGGACTCAGGACTACAATGAGCAGTTCTTC TRBV30 - TRBJ2-1 -
CASSFTLRSYNEQFF TGTGCCAGCAGCTTCACCCTGCGGTCCTACAATGAGCAGTTCTTC TRBV11-2 - TRBJ2-1 -
CASSSLGSGRDTQYF TGTGCCAGCAGCTCCCTCGGGAGCGGGAGGGATACGCAGTATTTT TRBV5-4 TRBD2 TRBJ2-3 -
CASSPRTSGSLTDTQYF TGTGCCAGCAGCCCTCGGACTAGCGGGAGTTTGACAGATACGCAGTATTTT TRBV6-4 TRBD2 TRBJ2-3 -
CASSVTGIYEQYF TGTGCCAGCAGCGTGACAGGGATATACGAGCAGTACTTC TRBV5-4 TRBD1 TRBJ2-7 -
CASSRGRLDEQYF TGTGCCAGCAGTCGCGGGAGGTTGGACGAGCAGTACTTC TRBV27 TRBD2 TRBJ2-7 few
CASSYSRSSGSWEQYF TGTGCCAGCAGTTACTCGAGGAGTAGCGGGTCCTGGGAGCAGTACTTC TRBV6-5 TRBD2 TRBJ2-7 -
CSVQRQGSSYEQYF TGCAGCGTTCAACGACAGGGCAGCTCCTACGAGCAGTACTTC TRBV29-1 TRBD1 TRBJ2-7 -